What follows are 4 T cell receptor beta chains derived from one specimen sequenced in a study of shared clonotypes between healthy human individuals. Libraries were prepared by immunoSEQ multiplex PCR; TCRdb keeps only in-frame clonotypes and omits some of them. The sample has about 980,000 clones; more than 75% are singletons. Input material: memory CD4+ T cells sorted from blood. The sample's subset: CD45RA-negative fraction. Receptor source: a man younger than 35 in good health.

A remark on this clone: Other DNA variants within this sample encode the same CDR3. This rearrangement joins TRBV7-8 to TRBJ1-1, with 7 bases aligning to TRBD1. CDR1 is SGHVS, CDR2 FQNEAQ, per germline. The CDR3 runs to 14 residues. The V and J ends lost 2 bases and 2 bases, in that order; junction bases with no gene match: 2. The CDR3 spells CASSLRQGNTEAFF. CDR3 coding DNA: TGTGCCAGCAGCTTACGACAGGGAAACACTGAAGCTTTCTTT. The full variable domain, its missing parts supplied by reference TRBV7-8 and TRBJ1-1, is GAGVSQSPRYKVAKRGQDVALRCDPISGHVSLFWYQQALGQGPEFLTYFQNEAQLDKSGLPSDRFFAERPEGSVSTLKIQRTQQEDSAVYLCASSLRQGNTEAFFGQGTRLTVV.

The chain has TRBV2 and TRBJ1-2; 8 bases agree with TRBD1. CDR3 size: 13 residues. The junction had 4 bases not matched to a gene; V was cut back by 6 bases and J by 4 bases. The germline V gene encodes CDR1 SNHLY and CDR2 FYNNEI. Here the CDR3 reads CASSQGAVYGYTF. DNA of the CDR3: TGTGCCAGCAGCCAGGGGGCGGTCTATGGCTACACCTTC.

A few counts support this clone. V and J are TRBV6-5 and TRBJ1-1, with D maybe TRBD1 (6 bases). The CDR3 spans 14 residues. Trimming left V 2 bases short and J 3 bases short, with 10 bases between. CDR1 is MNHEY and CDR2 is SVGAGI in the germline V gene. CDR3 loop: CASSYRGGHTEAFF. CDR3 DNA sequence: TGTGCCAGCAGTTACAGGGGGGGCCACACTGAAGCTTTCTTT.

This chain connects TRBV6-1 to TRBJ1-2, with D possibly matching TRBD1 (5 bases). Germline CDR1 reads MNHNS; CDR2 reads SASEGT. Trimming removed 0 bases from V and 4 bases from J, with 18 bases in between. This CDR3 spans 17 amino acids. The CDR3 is CASSEALGGALGYGYTF. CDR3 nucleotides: TGTGCCAGCAGTGAAGCCTTAGGTGGGGCCCTTGGCTATGGCTACACCTTC.